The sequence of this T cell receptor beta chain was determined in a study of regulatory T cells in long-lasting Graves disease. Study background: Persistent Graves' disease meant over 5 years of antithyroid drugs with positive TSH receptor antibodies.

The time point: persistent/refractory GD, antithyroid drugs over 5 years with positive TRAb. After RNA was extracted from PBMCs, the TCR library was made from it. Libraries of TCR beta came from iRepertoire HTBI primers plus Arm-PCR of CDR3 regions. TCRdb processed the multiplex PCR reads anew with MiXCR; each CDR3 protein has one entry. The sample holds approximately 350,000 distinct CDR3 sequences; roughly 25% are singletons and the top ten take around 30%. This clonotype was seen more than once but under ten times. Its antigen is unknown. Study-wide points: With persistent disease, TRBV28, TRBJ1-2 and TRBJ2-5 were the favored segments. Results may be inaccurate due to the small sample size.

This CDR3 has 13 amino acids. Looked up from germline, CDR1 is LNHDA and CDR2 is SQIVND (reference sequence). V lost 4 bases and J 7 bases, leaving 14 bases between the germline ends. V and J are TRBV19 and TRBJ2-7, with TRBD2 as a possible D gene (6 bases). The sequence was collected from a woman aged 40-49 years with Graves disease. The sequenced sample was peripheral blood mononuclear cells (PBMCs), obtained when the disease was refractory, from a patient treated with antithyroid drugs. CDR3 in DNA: TGTGCCAGTAGTAGGTCGGAGGGTACAGAGCAGTACTTC. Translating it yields CASSRSEGTEQYF.